The next 9 T cell receptor beta chains were all read from a single sample in a study of spatial heterogeneity in lung cancer. General study points: Tumor mutation counts were tracked by expanded intratumoral alpha and beta TCR counts.

TCRdb itself ran the 5' RACE reads through MiXCR, one entry per CDR3 protein. The sample includes 9,500 to 11,000 distinct CDR3 sequences, approximately 7.5% seen only once; the top ten take about 22%. Antigens of these TCRs are unknown. Indicated time point: sample taken at primary tumor resection. Sequenced here: lung tumor tissue, sampled at surgery. These receptors came from a female donor with early-stage non-small cell lung cancer.

In this sample, this clonotype turned up many times. A library prepared for alpha chains yielded this beta chain as an off-target read; its size is of little meaning. The chain is built from TRBV5-1 and TRBJ1-1; D remains ambiguous. The germline gives CDR1 SGHRS, CDR2 YFSETQ. Trimming pared 0 bases from V and 8 bases from J, leaving 8 bases between. CDR3 size: 12 residues. The DNA of the CDR3 is TGCGCCAGCAGCTTGGATCAAGGGGAAGCTTTCTTT. Its protein product is CASSLDQGEAFF.

This clonotype showed up many times. With the library built for alpha chains, this beta chain is off target and its frequency is not meaningful. V and J are TRBV10-3 and TRBJ2-3; D may be TRBD2 (6 bases). The V gene's germline CDR1 is ENHRY and CDR2 SYGVKD. Trimming pared 9 bases from V and 0 bases from J, leaving 22 bases between. The CDR3 runs to 17 residues. The CDR3 DNA sequence: TGTGCCATTGCAGCCTGGGGAGCGGGTTTTAGCACAGATACGCAGTATTTT. Translation: CAIAAWGAGFSTDTQYF.

This clonotype has ten or more counts. This beta chain is an off-target read within a library intended for alpha chains, so its frequency means little. This chain links TRBV30 with TRBJ2-7, with TRBD1 matching 8 bases. CDR1 and CDR2 from the germline V gene are GTSNPN and SVGIG (reference sequence). V lost 0 bases, J lost 2 bases, and 3 bases stayed unmatched. The CDR3 consists of 14 residues. The CDR3 DNA reads TGTGCCTGGAGTGTGACAGGGGACCCCTACGAGCAGTACTTC. It specifies CAWSVTGDPYEQYF.

About this clonotype: Found in a library prepared for alpha chains, this beta chain is an off-target read, and its abundance has little meaning. V is TRBV6-5 and J is TRBJ1-1; a possible D gene is TRBD1 (5 bases). The CDR3 totals 15 residues. V dropped 0 bases and J dropped 0 bases, with 8 bases sitting between them. The germline V gene has CDR1 MNHEY and CDR2 SVGAGI. The CDR3 spells CASSYSSGLNTEAFF. The DNA for the CDR3 is TGTGCCAGCAGTTACTCGTCGGGGCTGAACACTGAAGCTTTCTTT.

In regard to this clonotype: Since the library was made to target alpha chains, this beta chain is a stray read and its abundance is not meaningful. The CDR3 is CAWSPGGIYGYTF. CDR3 bases: TGTGCCTGGAGTCCGGGGGGCATCTATGGCTACACCTTC. This chain connects TRBV30 to TRBJ1-2; D may be TRBD1 (6 bases). The ends were cut back, 2 bases at V and 4 bases at J, with 11 bases in the middle. CDR1 GTSNPN and CDR2 SVGIG come from the germline V gene (reference sequence). The CDR3 loop spans 13 amino acids. The variable domain in full, completed from reference TRBV30 and TRBJ1-2, reads SQTIHQWPATLVQPVGSPLSLECTVEGTSNPNLYWYRQAAGRGLQLLFYSVGIGQISSEVPQNLSASRPQDRQFILSSKKLLLSDSGFYLCAWSPGGIYGYTFGSGTRLTVV.

This clonotype was detected many times. Because the library targeted alpha chains, this beta chain is an off-target read whose size means little. The chain joins TRBV28 to TRBJ2-2; no definite D call. With 4 bases removed from V and 1 base from J, the gap between germline ends came to 13 bases. The germline V gene has CDR1 MDHEN and CDR2 SYDVKM. The CDR3 is made up of 16 amino acids. The CDR3 DNA reads TGTGCCAGCAGTTCACAGAGGCAGCTGAACACCGGGGAGCTGTTTTTT. It translates to CASSSQRQLNTGELFF.

Ten or more counts support this clonotype. The library was built for alpha chains, so this beta chain is an off-target read and its size means little. The chain couples TRBV6-1 to TRBJ1-4, with D possibly TRBD1 on 6 matching bases. Trimming removed 2 bases from V and 6 bases from J, with 13 bases in between. The CDR3 is made up of 15 amino acids. Germline V CDR1 and CDR2: MNHNS, SASEGT. As DNA, the CDR3 is TGTGCCAGCAGTGAACCAGGGACACTTTATGAAAAACTGTTTTTT. Amino acid sequence: CASSEPGTLYEKLFF.

This clonotype was counted a few times. For a library built for alpha chains, this beta chain is a stray read; little rests on its size. V gene TRBV5-1 combines with J gene TRBJ2-2; a weak D match, TRBD2 (5 bases). Germline CDR1 and CDR2: SGHRS and YFSETQ. CDR3 length: 16 residues. Deletions cut 0 bases from V and 0 bases from J, with 9 bases between. DNA of the CDR3: TGCGCCAGCAGCTTGGCTGTCGGGGCGAACACCGGGGAGCTGTTTTTT. It is translated as CASSLAVGANTGELFF.

In its sample, this clonotype is medium-sized. Since it is a stray read in a library aimed at alpha chains, this beta chain has a size that is not meaningful. This chain joins TRBV5-1 and TRBJ2-3, with 7 bases that match TRBD1. The ends lost 4 bases at V and 4 bases at J; junction bases unmatched: 0. The CDR3 is 12 amino acids. Germline loops: CDR1 SGHRS, CDR2 YFSETQ. The CDR3 DNA reads as TGCGCCAGCAGCACAGGGGCAGATACGCAGTATTTT. Its protein product is CASSTGADTQYF.